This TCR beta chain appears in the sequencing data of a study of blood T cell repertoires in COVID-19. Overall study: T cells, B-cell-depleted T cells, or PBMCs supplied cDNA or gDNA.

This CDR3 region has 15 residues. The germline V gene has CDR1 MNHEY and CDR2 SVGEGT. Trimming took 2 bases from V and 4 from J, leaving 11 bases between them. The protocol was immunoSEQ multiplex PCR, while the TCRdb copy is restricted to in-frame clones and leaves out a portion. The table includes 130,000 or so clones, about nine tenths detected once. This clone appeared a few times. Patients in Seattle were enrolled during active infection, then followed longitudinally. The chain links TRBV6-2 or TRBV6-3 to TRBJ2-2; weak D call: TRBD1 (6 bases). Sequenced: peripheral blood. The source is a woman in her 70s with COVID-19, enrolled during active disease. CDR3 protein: CASSYVRGVTGELFF. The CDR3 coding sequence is TGTGCCAGCAGTTACGTCAGGGGCGTCACCGGGGAGCTGTTTTTT.